One and the same sample provided the 12 T cell receptor beta chains below, sequenced in a study of blood T cell repertoires in COVID-19 (dated by TCRdb to 2020 to 2021). Libraries were constructed by the immunoSEQ multiplex PCR assay. As stored in TCRdb, this immuneACCESS dataset retains in-frame rearrangements with V and J assigned. A fraction of the clones does not appear; measured against another copy, unresolved V genes explain less than half of the discrepancy, and the remainder lacks a known reason. Here the sample has about 120,000 clones; approximately 80% occur a single time. Roughly 2.7% of the sample goes to the ten largest clones. Sequencing used peripheral blood. Receptor source: a man aged 50 to 60 with acute or convalescent COVID-19.

The chain carries TRBV3-1 (or the pseudogene TRBV3-2) and TRBJ2-7; TRBD2 matches at 9 bases. CDR3 length: 16 amino acids. V lost 0 bases, J lost 3 bases, and 6 bases stayed unmatched. Germline CDR1 reads LGHDT; CDR2 reads YNNKEL (reference sequence). In DNA, the CDR3 is TGTGCCAGCAGCCAAGAGGTGGCTAGCGGGATCTACGAGCAGTACTTC. It specifies CASSQEVASGIYEQYF.

The rearrangement links TRBV30 to TRBJ2-7; D uncertain. The CDR3 has 14 amino acids. V was shortened by 2 bases and J by 3 bases, with 14 bases between the two germline ends. Per the germline V gene, CDR1 is GTSNPN and CDR2 is SVGIG (reference sequence). The CDR3 nucleotides read TGTGCCTGGAGTAAAGGCGGTTGGTTCTACGAGCAGTACTTC. Amino acids: CAWSKGGWFYEQYF.

CDR3 nucleotide sequence: TGCGCCAGCAGCTTGGCGGGGGAAGTCGGTGGCTACACCTTC. This translates into CASSLAGEVGGYTF. This chain uses TRBV5-1 with TRBJ1-2, with D possibly being TRBD1 (5 bases). The ends were cut back, 0 bases at V and 7 bases at J, with 13 bases in the middle. Germline V CDR1 and CDR2: SGHRS, YFSETQ. The CDR3 has 14 residues. Variable domain in full (rest from reference TRBV5-1 and TRBJ1-2): KAGVTQTPRYLIKTRGQQVTLSCSPISGHRSVSWYQQTPGQGLQFLFEYFSETQRNKGNFPGRFSGRQFSNSRSEMNVSTLELGDSALYLCASSLAGEVGGYTFGSGTRLTVV.

The chain couples TRBV3-1 (or the pseudogene TRBV3-2) to TRBJ2-2; tentatively, D is TRBD1 (5 bases). V was pared by 0 bases and J by 7 bases, with 12 bases between. Germline V gene data show CDR1 as LGHDT and CDR2 as YNNKEL (reference sequence). CDR3 length equals 15 residues. The DNA for the CDR3 is TGTGCCAGCAGCCAAGAGACAGCTATCGGCGGGGAGCTGTTTTTT. It is translated as CASSQETAIGGELFF.

The chain joins TRBV7-3 to TRBJ2-3, with TRBD2 matching 7 bases. Germline CDR1 reads SGHTA; CDR2 reads FQGTGA. The CDR3 totals 15 residues. The J segment lost 5 bases and the V segment lost 1 base, leaving 6 bases of the junction unmatched. The CDR3 nucleotides read TGTGCCAGCAGCTTAAGCGGGGGAAAGGGAGATACGCAGTATTTT. This gives the protein CASSLSGGKGDTQYF. Based on the CDR3 plus reference TRBV7-3 and TRBJ2-3, the full variable domain is GAGVSQTPSNKVTEKGKYVELRCDPISGHTALYWYRQSLGQGPEFLIYFQGTGAADDSGLPNDRFFAVRPEGSVSTLKIQRTERGDSAVYLCASSLSGGKGDTQYFGPGTRLTVL.

The V and J genes are TRBV9 and TRBJ1-6; a possible D gene is TRBD1 (6 bases). The germline V gene has CDR1 SGDLS and CDR2 YYNGEE. The V gene lost 4 bases and the J gene lost 12 bases, with 17 bases spanning the gap. The CDR3 length is 14 residues. Here the CDR3 reads CASSLEGGEEPLHF. DNA of the CDR3: TGTGCCAGCAGCCTCGAAGGGGGGGAAGAACCCCTCCACTTT.

The chain employs TRBV9 and TRBJ2-1; TRBD2 matches at 11 bases. CDR1 is SGDLS and CDR2 is YYNGEE in the germline V gene. Trimming at V came to 3 bases and at J to 3 bases, leaving 5 bases not matched to a gene. CDR3 length: 16 residues. CDR3 bases: TGTGCCAGCAGCGGCCTAACTAGCGGGGGCTACAATGAGCAGTTCTTC. Translated, it gives CASSGLTSGGYNEQFF.

The chain couples TRBV13 to TRBJ2-5, with 9 bases identical to TRBD2. This CDR3 has 16 residues. The germline CDR1 and CDR2 sequences are PRHDT and FYEKMQ (reference sequence). The J segment lost 4 bases and the V segment lost 1 base, leaving 7 bases of the junction unmatched. CDR3 amino acids: CASSLAGLALLETQYF. CDR3 in DNA: TGTGCCAGCAGCTTAGCGGGACTAGCTCTCTTAGAGACCCAGTACTTC.

This clone appeared a few times. The chain is built from TRBV7-8 and TRBJ2-3; D gene ambiguous. The CDR3 consists of 16 residues. Per germline, CDR1 SGHVS and CDR2 FQNEAQ. V gave up 1 base and J gave up 1 base, with 12 bases separating them. CDR3 DNA: TGTGCCAGCAGCTTAGGCGGAATGGTTGGCACAGATACGCAGTATTTT. Residues: CASSLGGMVGTDTQYF.

The V and J genes are TRBV6-6 and TRBJ1-2, with 9 bases that match TRBD1. The CDR3 totals 16 residues. The germline CDR1 and CDR2 sequences are MNHNY and SVGAGI (reference sequence). V was pared by 7 bases and J by 2 bases, with 11 bases of the junction left unmatched. CDR3 sequence (DNA): TGTGCCAGCAATTTAAATCCGGGACAGGGCAACTATGGCTACACCTTC. Translated: CASNLNPGQGNYGYTF.

The chain combines TRBV5-1 with TRBJ2-5; 7 bases line up with TRBD2. Trimming at V came to 0 bases and at J to 4 bases, leaving 3 bases not matched to a gene. Per the germline V gene, CDR1 is SGHRS and CDR2 is YFSETQ. CDR3 length: 14 residues. CDR3 protein: CASSLGPGGETQYF. DNA of the CDR3: TGCGCCAGCAGCTTGGGCCCGGGGGGAGAGACCCAGTACTTC.

The chain combines TRBV28 with TRBJ1-4; the D gene is possibly TRBD1 (6 bases). Trimming pared 1 base from V and 4 bases from J, leaving 10 bases between. This CDR3 has 15 amino acids. Germline loops: CDR1 MDHEN, CDR2 SYDVKM. CDR3 residues: CASSLLGTYNEKLFF. CDR3 sequence (DNA): TGTGCCAGCAGTTTATTGGGGACATATAATGAAAAACTGTTTTTT.